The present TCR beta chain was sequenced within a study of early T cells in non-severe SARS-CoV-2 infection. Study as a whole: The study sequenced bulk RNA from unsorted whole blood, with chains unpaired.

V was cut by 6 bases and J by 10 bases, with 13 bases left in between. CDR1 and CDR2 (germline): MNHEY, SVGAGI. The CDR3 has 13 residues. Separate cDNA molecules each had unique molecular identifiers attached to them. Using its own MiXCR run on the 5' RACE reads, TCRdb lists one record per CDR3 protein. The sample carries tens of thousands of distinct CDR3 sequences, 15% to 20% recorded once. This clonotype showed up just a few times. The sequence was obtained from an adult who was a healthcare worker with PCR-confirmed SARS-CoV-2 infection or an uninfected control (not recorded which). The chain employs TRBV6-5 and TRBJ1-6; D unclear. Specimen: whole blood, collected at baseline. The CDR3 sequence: CASSPDVGSPLHF. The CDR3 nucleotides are TGTGCCAGCAGCCCAGACGTCGGATCACCCCTCCACTTT.